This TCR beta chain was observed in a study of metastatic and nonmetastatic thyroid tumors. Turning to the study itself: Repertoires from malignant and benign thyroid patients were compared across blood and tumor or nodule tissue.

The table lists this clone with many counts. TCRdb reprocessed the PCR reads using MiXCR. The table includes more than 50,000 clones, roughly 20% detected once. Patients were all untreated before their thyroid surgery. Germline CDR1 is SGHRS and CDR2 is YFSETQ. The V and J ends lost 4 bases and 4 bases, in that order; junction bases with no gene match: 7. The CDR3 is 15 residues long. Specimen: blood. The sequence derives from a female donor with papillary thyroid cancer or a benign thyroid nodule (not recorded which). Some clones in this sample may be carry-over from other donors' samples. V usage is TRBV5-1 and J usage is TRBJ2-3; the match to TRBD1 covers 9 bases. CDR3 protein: CASSTYRGRPDTQYF. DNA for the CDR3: TGCGCCAGCAGCACATACAGGGGGCGCCCAGATACGCAGTATTTT. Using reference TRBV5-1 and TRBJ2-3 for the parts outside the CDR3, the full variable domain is KAGVTQTPRYLIKTRGQQVTLSCSPISGHRSVSWYQQTPGQGLQFLFEYFSETQRNKGNFPGRFSGRQFSNSRSEMNVSTLELGDSALYLCASSTYRGRPDTQYFGPGTRLTVL.